This T cell receptor beta chain stems from a study of stem cell transplantation in POMP-related autoinflammatory disease. Background on the study: Defective thymoproteasomes were hypothesized to impair CD8+ T-cell positive selection. Before transplant, CD4+ T cells skewed naive and CD8+ proportions were low.

Produced via immunoSEQ multiplex PCR; TCRdb's table is partial and in-frame only. This table has 9,500 to 10,000 clones, around 75% appearing once. After removal of 5 bases from V and 2 bases from J, the junction contained 10 bases not matched to a gene. Germline V gene sequence: CDR1 LNHDA, CDR2 SQIVND (reference sequence). CDR3 size: 17 residues. This clone has a handful of counts. Prominent immunodeficiency with autoinflammation defined PRAID. Sequencing was performed on CD4+ T cells from PBMCs, taken after stem cell transplantation. This TCR came from a human patient with POMP-related autoinflammation and immune dysregulation (PRAID). The T cells may come from the graft donor. This chain connects TRBV19 to TRBJ1-4, with TRBD1 identical over 8 bases. For the CDR3, the DNA is TGTGCCAGTAGTCCCTGGACAGGGTTGGTGACTAATGAAAAACTGTTTTTT. It is translated as CASSPWTGLVTNEKLFF.